A selection of T cell receptor beta chains follows, all from one sample in a study of CD8+ T cells in alopecia areata. The assay was immunoSEQ multiplex PCR, and TCRdb's table has in-frame clones only and misses some. The sample gives roughly 92,000 clones, around 71% of which show up once; approximately 15% is in the top ten. The sample was CD8+ T cells sorted from blood, taken between weeks 44 and 45, from a patient treated with tofacitinib. Receptor source: a human donor with alopecia areata. CDR3s include the opening cysteine and the closing phenylalanine or tryptophan. The order of the fields is clone size, V gene, D gene, J gene, CDR3 protein, CDR3 DNA. D genes are given only for firm matches. Size is stated for part of the rows, as once, few or many counts, or as a class when the clone is expanded.

-	TRBV4-1	-	TRBJ1-1	CASSQDVVRLNTEAFF	TGCGCCAGCAGCCAAGATGTAGTCAGATTGAACACTGAAGCTTTCTTT
-	TRBV27	-	TRBJ2-1	CASSLGQGGNEQFF	TGTGCCAGCAGTTTAGGGCAGGGTGGCAATGAGCAGTTCTTC
-	TRBV29-1	TRBD1	TRBJ1-1	CSVQGGVDAFF	TGCAGCGTACAGGGGGGGGTGGATGCTTTCTTT
-	TRBV29-1	-	TRBJ1-2	CSVPRDVGGYTF	TGCAGCGTCCCCCGGGACGTTGGAGGCTACACCTTC
-	TRBV4-3	TRBD2	TRBJ2-7	CASSQDPAGGSEQYF	TGCGCCAGCAGCCAAGATCCAGCGGGAGGCTCCGAGCAGTACTTC
-	TRBV5-6	TRBD1	TRBJ2-7	CASSAAGTGGSYEQYF	TGTGCCAGCAGTGCGGCCGGGACAGGCGGGTCCTACGAGCAGTACTTC
few	TRBV27	TRBD2	TRBJ2-1	CASSLLPLTSGAPGQFF	TGTGCCAGCAGTCTGCTGCCCCTCACTAGCGGGGCCCCGGGGCAGTTCTTC
-	TRBV4-3	-	TRBJ2-1	CASSLGGFDNEQFF	TGCGCCAGCAGCCTTGGGGGCTTTGACAATGAGCAGTTCTTC
-	TRBV19	-	TRBJ1-1	CASSMGRRMNTEAFF	TGTGCCAGTAGTATGGGAAGGAGGATGAACACTGAAGCTTTCTTT
-	TRBV13	TRBD1	TRBJ2-1	CASSASKTGDNEQFF	TGTGCCAGCAGCGCCTCGAAGACAGGGGACAATGAGCAGTTCTTC
few	TRBV30	-	TRBJ2-1	CAWSVAAGASDEQFF	TGTGCCTGGAGTGTAGCCGCGGGGGCGTCGGATGAGCAGTTCTTC
few	TRBV29-1	-	TRBJ2-5	CSGVGGETQYF	TGCAGCGGGGTTGGGGGAGAGACCCAGTACTTC
-	TRBV7-8	-	TRBJ2-2	CASSPNTGTPNTGELFF	TGTGCCAGCAGCCCCAATACCGGGACACCGAACACCGGGGAGCTGTTTTTT
-	TRBV18	-	TRBJ2-7	CASSLYGQGQQQYF	TGTGCCAGCTCGCTCTACGGGCAGGGACAACAGCAGTACTTC
few	TRBV20-1	-	TRBJ2-7	CSADFSYEQYF	TGCAGTGCTGACTTCTCCTACGAGCAGTACTTC
-	TRBV9	TRBD1	TRBJ2-3	CASSITGTGAADTQYF	TGTGCCAGCAGTATAACCGGGACAGGGGCCGCAGATACGCAGTATTTT
-	TRBV11-2	-	TRBJ2-3	CASSLDPPAADTQYF	TGTGCCAGCAGCTTAGATCCCCCAGCGGCAGATACGCAGTATTTT
-	TRBV7-3	TRBD1	TRBJ2-5	CASSLGTGPQETQYF	TGTGCCAGCAGCCTAGGGACAGGACCCCAAGAGACCCAGTACTTC
-	TRBV19	-	TRBJ2-4	CASSPILRGEPNIQYF	TGTGCCAGTAGTCCCATCCTGCGCGGGGAACCAAACATTCAGTACTTC
few	TRBV7-9	-	TRBJ2-4	CASSGGRELAKNIQYF	TGTGCCAGCAGCGGTGGCAGGGAGCTAGCCAAAAACATTCAGTACTTC
-	TRBV2	-	TRBJ2-1	CASTIGYNEQFF	TGTGCCAGCACTATTGGCTACAATGAGCAGTTCTTC
once	TRBV19	TRBD1	TRBJ1-1	CATARTGNTEAFF	TGTGCCACCGCCCGGACAGGAAACACTGAAGCTTTCTTT
-	TRBV25-1	-	TRBJ2-1	CASSGKYNEQFF	TGTGCCAGCAGTGGTAAATACAATGAGCAGTTCTTC
-	TRBV6-5	TRBD1	TRBJ2-7	CASSPTGNDEQYF	TGTGCCAGCAGCCCGACAGGGAACGACGAGCAGTACTTC
once	TRBV25-1	-	TRBJ1-1	CASSEGHGNTEAFF	TGTGCCAGCAGTGAGGGTCACGGGAACACTGAAGCTTTCTTT
-	TRBV19	-	TRBJ2-3	CASKSATENTDTQYF	TGTGCCAGTAAGTCAGCGACAGAAAACACAGATACGCAGTATTTT
-	TRBV12-5	-	TRBJ2-7	CASGVEGNSYEQYF	TGTGCTAGTGGGGTGGAGGGAAACTCCTACGAGCAGTACTTC
-	TRBV4-3	TRBD1	TRBJ1-1	CASSLWTGSTEAFF	TGCGCCAGCAGCCTTTGGACAGGAAGCACTGAAGCTTTCTTT
-	TRBV29-1	-	TRBJ2-2	CSVLANTGELFF	TGCAGCGTGCTAGCGAACACCGGGGAGCTGTTTTTT
-	TRBV6-6	TRBD2	TRBJ2-7	CASSNSGTSYEQYF	TGTGCCAGCAGTAATAGCGGGACCTCCTACGAGCAGTACTTC
-	TRBV6-5	-	TRBJ1-2	CASSYSPGSPYGYTF	TGTGCCAGCAGTTACTCTCCAGGGAGCCCCTATGGCTACACCTTC
-	TRBV2	-	TRBJ2-1	CARSGLKSYNEQFF	TGTGCCCGCTCCGGACTAAAATCCTACAATGAGCAGTTCTTC
-	TRBV29-1	-	TRBJ2-2	CSVEENTGELFF	TGCAGCGTTGAAGAGAACACCGGGGAGCTGTTTTTT
-	TRBV29-1	-	TRBJ1-1	CSVWTVGYTEAFF	TGCAGCGTTTGGACAGTCGGGTACACTGAAGCTTTCTTT
few	TRBV23-1	-	TRBJ2-2	CASSQSSRDTDGHTGELFF	TGCGCCAGCAGTCAATCTTCCAGGGACACCGACGGGCACACCGGGGAGCTGTTTTTT
-	TRBV27	-	TRBJ2-3	CASSQSGFLRGTDTQYF	TGTGCCAGCAGTCAAAGCGGATTCTTGAGGGGCACAGATACGCAGTATTTT
-	TRBV6-4	TRBD1	TRBJ2-3	CASSKGAGSDTQYF	TGTGCCAGCTCCAAGGGGGCCGGGTCAGATACGCAGTATTTT
-	TRBV4-3	-	TRBJ1-1	CASSQAWGRAEAFF	TGCGCCAGCAGCCAAGCGTGGGGGAGGGCTGAAGCTTTCTTT
few	TRBV6-5	TRBD1	TRBJ2-2	CASSSGTGETGELFF	TGTGCCAGCAGTTCCGGGACAGGGGAGACCGGGGAGCTGTTTTTT
few	TRBV15	-	TRBJ2-7	CATSPTRDRSYEQYF	TGTGCCACCAGTCCTACACGCGACAGGTCCTACGAGCAGTACTTC
-	TRBV30	-	TRBJ1-5	CAWSAGLGQPQHF	TGTGCCTGGAGCGCCGGCTTGGGTCAGCCCCAGCATTTT
-	TRBV5-1	-	TRBJ1-1	CASSLEGTEAFF	TGCGCCAGCAGCTTGGAAGGAACTGAAGCTTTCTTT
-	TRBV6-5	-	TRBJ1-1	CASSPLEPVDTEAFF	TGTGCCAGCAGTCCTCTGGAACCGGTTGACACTGAAGCTTTCTTT
once	TRBV12-5	TRBD1	TRBJ2-7	CASGLGGQANEQYF	TGTGCTAGTGGTTTGGGGGGACAGGCCAACGAGCAGTACTTC
-	TRBV7-6	TRBD2	TRBJ2-3	CASSLGRGYTDTQYF	TGTGCCAGCAGCTTAGGGCGGGGGTACACAGATACGCAGTATTTT